This T cell receptor (beta chain) was recovered during a study of siplizumab effects on memory and regulatory T cells. Broader study findings: The average Treg-derived proportion among mappable alloreactive CD4+ clones was 65% to 75% with siplizumab versus 25% to 30% in controls. Alloreactive sequences tracing back to unstimulated CD4+ memory cells were significantly reduced by siplizumab. A major contribution to the alloresponse seemed to be made by naive T cells, which seemed more diverse than memory cells.

Germline lookup yields CDR1 GTSNPN and CDR2 SVGIG (reference sequence). J was trimmed by 8 bases and V by 8 bases; bases with no gene match: 15. This CDR3 has 14 amino acids. Per sample, some 93,000 TCR templates were assayed. Generated by immunoSEQ multiplex PCR, the TCRdb table keeps only in-frame clones and is missing some. The table lists approximately 94,000 clones, approximately 93% of them singletons, with over 5.5% in the top ten. As concerns this clone: The target antigen is unknown.

The sample consisted of CD8+ T cells sorted from blood. The origin of this receptor is a human donor in good health. This chain connects TRBV30 to TRBJ2-7, with 10 bases that match TRBD1. The CDR3 is CAGGAGQGFYKQYF. CDR3 in DNA: TGTGCCGGAGGCGCGGGACAGGGGTTTTACAAGCAGTACTTC.